The present TCR beta chain was sequenced within a study of blood T cell repertoires in COVID-19. Background on the study: There were acute and convalescent COVID-19 samples, and they came from the United States, Italy and Spain. T cells, B-cell-depleted T cells, or PBMCs provided the cDNA or gDNA that served as material.

In the original processing: Estimates of nucleated cell counts were drawn from the amplification of reference gene primers. The repertoire was sequenced with immunoSEQ multiplex PCR; TCRdb's copy has only in-frame clones and lacks some. V and J calls and clone size are copied from that table; D and trimming were computed from the DNA. The repertoire has about 200,000 clones, around nine tenths of them found once; the top ten carry 6.2%. The CDR3 contains 15 residues. V was trimmed by 7 bases and J by 0 bases, leaving 13 bases between them. Germline V gene sequence: CDR1 SGHRS, CDR2 YFSETQ. The sample comprised peripheral blood. The origin of this receptor is a woman between 40 and 50 years old who had recovered from COVID-19. The chain is built from TRBV5-1 and TRBJ2-2; D may be TRBD1 (7 bases). CDR3 sequence reads: CASGGGIANTGELFF. The CDR3 DNA reads TGCGCCAGCGGAGGGGGCATTGCGAACACCGGGGAGCTGTTTTTT.